This is a list of T cell receptor beta chains from one sample in a study of shared clonotypes between healthy human individuals. Using immunoSEQ multiplex PCR, the repertoire was profiled, and TCRdb retains in-frame clones only, with some absent. The data hold under 2,000,000 clones, with about 95% observed a single time. Sequencing was carried out using naive CD8+ T cells sorted from blood. The receptor source for this set is a man between 18 and 29 years old in good health. Both conserved end residues are part of each CDR3. Fields, in order: V gene, J gene, D gene, clone size, CDR3 protein, CDR3 DNA. D genes are given only for firm matches. A row's size may be missing; if present it is once, few, many or a size class.

TRBV27,TRBJ1-2,TRBD1,NA,CASSSTPGQGVYGYTF,TGTGCCAGCAGTTCAACCCCGGGACAGGGTGTCTATGGCTACACCTTC
TRBV28,TRBJ2-5,NA,NA,CASSLSPLETQYF,TGTGCCAGCAGTTTAAGTCCCCTAGAGACCCAGTACTTC
TRBV9,TRBJ1-1,NA,NA,CASSVAGGNTEAFF,TGTGCCAGCAGCGTCGCCGGGGGGAACACTGAAGCTTTCTTT
TRBV15,TRBJ2-7,NA,NA,CATSRDSLDSYEQYF,TGTGCCACCAGCAGAGATTCGCTTGATTCCTACGAGCAGTACTTC
TRBV6-5,TRBJ2-2,NA,NA,CASSYLVAGSTGELFF,TGTGCCAGCAGTTACTTGGTGGCGGGTAGCACCGGGGAGCTGTTTTTT
TRBV5-6,TRBJ2-3,TRBD2,NA,CASSPFGTSGTDTQYF,TGTGCCAGCAGCCCGTTCGGGACTAGCGGCACAGATACGCAGTATTTT
TRBV27,TRBJ2-1,TRBD2,NA,CASSLLAGGGGNEQFF,TGTGCCAGCAGTTTATTAGCGGGGGGGGGCGGCAATGAGCAGTTCTTC
TRBV7-6,TRBJ2-1,TRBD2,NA,CASSFLSGVGEQFF,TGTGCCAGCAGCTTCCTGAGCGGGGTCGGTGAGCAGTTCTTC
TRBV5-6,TRBJ2-7,NA,once,CASSSDTYEQYF,TGTGCCAGCAGTTCGGACACCTACGAGCAGTACTTC
TRBV6-1,TRBJ2-1,NA,NA,CASTSPRDNEQFF,TGTGCCAGCACTTCCCCTAGAGACAATGAGCAGTTCTTC
TRBV19,TRBJ1-1,NA,NA,CASSMDGDWTEAFF,TGTGCCAGTAGTATGGATGGGGATTGGACTGAAGCTTTCTTT
TRBV2,TRBJ2-3,TRBD2,NA,CASSEIGTSFYTQYF,TGTGCCAGCAGTGAAATTGGGACTAGTTTTTATACGCAGTATTTT
TRBV15,TRBJ1-5,TRBD1,few,CATSRRTGGDQPQHF,TGTGCCACCAGCAGACGAACAGGGGGCGATCAGCCCCAGCATTTT
TRBV11-2,TRBJ2-7,TRBD1,NA,CASSSTGGQYF,TGTGCCAGCAGTTCAACAGGGGGGCAGTACTTC
TRBV18,TRBJ2-7,NA,NA,CASSPGGGYEQYF,TGTGCCAGCTCACCAGGGGGTGGCTACGAGCAGTACTTC
TRBV5-5,TRBJ2-2,NA,NA,CASSLGGDTGELFF,TGTGCCAGCAGCTTGGGGGGAGACACCGGGGAGCTGTTTTTT
TRBV25-1,TRBJ2-7,NA,NA,CASSDQQGSEQYF,TGTGCCAGCAGTGATCAACAGGGATCCGAGCAGTACTTC
TRBV7-6,TRBJ1-6,NA,once,CASSLYVHGGDSPLHF,TGTGCCAGCAGTCTATACGTTCATGGGGGGGATTCACCCCTCCACTTT
TRBV28,TRBJ1-1,NA,NA,CASRMGKNTEAFF,TGTGCCAGCAGGATGGGGAAGAACACTGAAGCTTTCTTT
TRBV6-1,TRBJ1-1,TRBD1,NA,CASSDRGINTEAFF,TGTGCCAGCAGCGACAGGGGGATAAACACTGAAGCTTTCTTT
TRBV28,TRBJ2-5,TRBD1,NA,CASSHGTEQETQYF,TGTGCCAGCAGCCACGGGACAGAACAAGAGACCCAGTACTTC
TRBV4-3,TRBJ2-1,NA,once,CASSQVEGDLEQFF,TGCGCCAGCAGCCAAGTGGAGGGTGATCTTGAGCAGTTCTTC
TRBV7-9,TRBJ2-3,TRBD2,NA,CASSLLWGRAGEEDTQYF,TGTGCCAGCAGCCTCCTTTGGGGGAGGGCCGGGGAGGAAGATACGCAGTATTTT
TRBV2,TRBJ2-1,TRBD2,NA,CASKGPSGGYSYNEQFF,TGTGCCAGCAAAGGTCCTAGCGGGGGTTACTCCTACAATGAGCAGTTCTTC
TRBV7-9,TRBJ1-4,NA,NA,CASSLALAATNEKLFF,TGTGCCAGCAGCTTAGCGCTGGCCGCAACTAATGAAAAACTGTTTTTT
TRBV19,TRBJ1-1,NA,once,CASSISAANTEAFF,TGTGCCAGTAGTATTTCGGCAGCGAACACTGAAGCTTTCTTT
TRBV5-1,TRBJ2-2,TRBD1,NA,CASSWGQGGTGELFF,TGCGCCAGCAGCTGGGGACAGGGTGGCACCGGGGAGCTGTTTTTT
TRBV6-6,TRBJ2-3,NA,NA,CASSQGIRLGTDTQYF,TGTGCCAGCAGTCAGGGCATAAGGTTGGGCACAGATACGCAGTATTTT
TRBV5-4,TRBJ2-2,NA,once,CASSSGLLGYTGELFF,TGTGCCAGCAGTTCGGGACTCTTGGGCTACACCGGGGAGCTGTTTTTT
TRBV9,TRBJ2-7,NA,NA,CASSLRDKPYEQYF,TGTGCCAGCAGCCTCCGGGACAAACCCTACGAGCAGTACTTC
TRBV15,TRBJ2-3,TRBD1,NA,CATSREQGSDTQYF,TGTGCCACCAGCAGAGAACAGGGGTCAGATACGCAGTATTTT
TRBV6-5,TRBJ2-3,NA,NA,CASRHPPDTQYF,TGTGCCAGCAGACATCCCCCAGATACGCAGTATTTT
TRBV27,TRBJ2-7,NA,NA,CASKIGLSSYEQYF,TGTGCCAGCAAGATCGGGCTGAGCTCCTACGAGCAGTACTTC
TRBV18,TRBJ2-7,TRBD1,NA,CASSPTGQDVHEQYF,TGTGCCAGCTCACCTACGGGACAGGACGTCCACGAGCAGTACTTC
TRBV14,TRBJ2-2,NA,NA,CASSQDLGSGGTGELFF,TGTGCCAGCAGCCAAGATCTCGGATCGGGTGGTACCGGGGAGCTGTTTTTT
TRBV27,TRBJ2-7,NA,NA,CASSLQGYEQYF,TGTGCCAGCAGTTTACAGGGGTACGAGCAGTACTTC
TRBV4-1,TRBJ2-1,NA,NA,CASTINPEDEQFF,TGCGCCAGCACCATCAACCCGGAGGATGAGCAGTTCTTC
TRBV19,TRBJ2-7,NA,NA,CASSKEGGPGYEQYF,TGTGCCAGTAGCAAAGAGGGGGGGCCGGGCTACGAGCAGTACTTC
TRBV6-5,TRBJ1-1,NA,once,CASSLWEGENTEAFF,TGTGCCAGCAGTCTCTGGGAGGGCGAGAACACTGAAGCTTTCTTT
TRBV4-3,TRBJ2-1,NA,NA,CASSQDPTSNEQFF,TGCGCCAGCAGCCAAGACCCCACTAGCAATGAGCAGTTCTTC
TRBV6-5,TRBJ2-7,NA,NA,CASSYSTLGGSYEQYF,TGTGCCAGCAGTTACTCGACCTTAGGCGGTTCCTACGAGCAGTACTTC
TRBV6-1,TRBJ2-7,NA,once,CASRQTSLSYEQYF,TGTGCCAGCAGACAAACTAGTTTAAGCTACGAGCAGTACTTC
TRBV2,TRBJ1-5,NA,NA,CASTQGWASNQPQHF,TGTGCCAGCACCCAAGGTTGGGCATCTAATCAGCCCCAGCATTTT
TRBV6-6,TRBJ2-5,NA,NA,CASSYSRLAETQYF,TGTGCCAGCAGTTACTCGCGGCTAGCGGAGACCCAGTACTTC
TRBV11-1,TRBJ1-6,TRBD1,NA,CASSPARGYSRNYNSPLHF,TGTGCCAGCAGCCCCGCCAGGGGGTACTCGCGGAACTATAATTCACCCCTCCACTTT
TRBV10-2,TRBJ2-3,TRBD2,NA,CASSLAPGLAGVTSTDTQYF,TGCGCCAGCAGCTTAGCTCCGGGACTAGCGGGGGTAACTAGCACAGATACGCAGTATTTT
TRBV27,TRBJ2-3,NA,NA,CASSLYGPDTQYF,TGTGCCAGCAGTTTATATGGACCAGATACGCAGTATTTT
TRBV2,TRBJ1-1,NA,NA,CASSESSGLLNTEAFF,TGTGCCAGCAGTGAGTCATCTGGACTCCTGAACACTGAAGCTTTCTTT
TRBV7-9,TRBJ2-5,NA,NA,CASSLLSVGETQYF,TGTGCCAGCAGCTTATTAAGCGTGGGAGAGACCCAGTACTTC
TRBV2,TRBJ2-7,NA,NA,CASSDYETYEQYF,TGTGCCAGCAGTGACTACGAAACCTACGAGCAGTACTTC
TRBV5-6,TRBJ1-2,NA,NA,CASSLVSVINYGYTF,TGTGCCAGCAGCTTGGTGTCAGTTATTAACTATGGCTACACCTTC
TRBV7-2,TRBJ2-2,TRBD1,NA,CASSLRDSRLAGELFF,TGTGCCAGCAGCTTACGGGACAGCAGGTTGGCCGGGGAGCTGTTTTTT
TRBV11-2,TRBJ2-3,TRBD2,once,CASSLRGLAGVEDTQYF,TGTGCCAGCAGCTTAAGAGGACTAGCGGGAGTGGAAGATACGCAGTATTTT
TRBV29-1,TRBJ1-2,TRBD1,NA,CSVEGQGAFGYTF,TGCAGCGTGGAAGGACAGGGGGCGTTTGGCTACACCTTC